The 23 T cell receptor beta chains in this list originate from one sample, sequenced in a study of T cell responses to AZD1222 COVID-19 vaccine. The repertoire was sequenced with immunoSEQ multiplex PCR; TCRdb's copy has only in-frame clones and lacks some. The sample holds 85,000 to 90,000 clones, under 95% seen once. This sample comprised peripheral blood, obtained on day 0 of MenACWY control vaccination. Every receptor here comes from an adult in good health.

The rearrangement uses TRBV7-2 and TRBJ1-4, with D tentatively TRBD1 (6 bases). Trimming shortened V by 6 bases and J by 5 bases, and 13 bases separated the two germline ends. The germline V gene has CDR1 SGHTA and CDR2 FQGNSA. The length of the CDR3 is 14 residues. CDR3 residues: CASSTWTENEKLFF. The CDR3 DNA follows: TGTGCCAGCAGTACTTGGACAGAGAATGAAAAACTGTTTTTT.

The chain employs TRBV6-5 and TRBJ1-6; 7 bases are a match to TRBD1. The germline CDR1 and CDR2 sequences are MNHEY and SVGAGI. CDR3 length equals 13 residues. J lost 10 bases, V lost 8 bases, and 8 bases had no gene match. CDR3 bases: TGTGCCAGCCACAGGGGACGGAACTCACCCCTCCACTTT. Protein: CASHRGRNSPLHF.

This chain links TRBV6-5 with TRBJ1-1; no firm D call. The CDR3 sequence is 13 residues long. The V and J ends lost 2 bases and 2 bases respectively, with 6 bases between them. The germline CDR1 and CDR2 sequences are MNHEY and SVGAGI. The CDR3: CASSYDINTEAFF. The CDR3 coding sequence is TGTGCCAGCAGTTACGACATAAACACTGAAGCTTTCTTT.

The CDR3 DNA reads as TGCGCCAGCAGTGTTTTTAACACCGGGGAGCTGTTTTTT. Amino acids: CASSVFNTGELFF. The chain joins TRBV10-1 to TRBJ2-2; D unclear. The CDR3 covers 13 residues. The V end lost 4 bases, the J end lost 2 bases, and 5 bases lay between the germline ends. From germline, CDR1 is WNHNN and CDR2 SYGVQD (reference sequence).

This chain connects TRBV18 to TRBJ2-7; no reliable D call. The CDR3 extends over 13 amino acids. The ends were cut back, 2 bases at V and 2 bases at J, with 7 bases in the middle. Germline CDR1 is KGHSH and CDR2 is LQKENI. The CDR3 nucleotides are TGTGCCAGCTCACCAGGGCCAGCCTACGAGCAGTACTTC. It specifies CASSPGPAYEQYF.

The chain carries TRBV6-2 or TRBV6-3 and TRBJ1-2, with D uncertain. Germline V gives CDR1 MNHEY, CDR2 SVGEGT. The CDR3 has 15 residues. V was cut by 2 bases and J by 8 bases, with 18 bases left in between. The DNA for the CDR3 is TGTGCCAGCAGTTACCCCTCGAAAAATTTTTTAGGCTACACCTTC. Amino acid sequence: CASSYPSKNFLGYTF.

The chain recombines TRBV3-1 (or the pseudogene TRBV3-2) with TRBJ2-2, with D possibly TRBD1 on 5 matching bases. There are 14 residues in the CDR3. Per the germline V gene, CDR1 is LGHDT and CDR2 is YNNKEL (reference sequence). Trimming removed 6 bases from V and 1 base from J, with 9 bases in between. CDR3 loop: CASRHQGNTGELFF. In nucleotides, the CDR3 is TGTGCCAGCAGGCACCAGGGGAACACCGGGGAGCTGTTTTTT.

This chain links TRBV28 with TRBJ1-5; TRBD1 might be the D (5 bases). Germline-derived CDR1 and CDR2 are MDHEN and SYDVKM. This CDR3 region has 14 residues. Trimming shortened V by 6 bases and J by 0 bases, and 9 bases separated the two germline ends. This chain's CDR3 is CASRIDSSNQPQHF. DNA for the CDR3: TGTGCCAGCAGGATAGACAGTAGCAATCAGCCCCAGCATTTT.

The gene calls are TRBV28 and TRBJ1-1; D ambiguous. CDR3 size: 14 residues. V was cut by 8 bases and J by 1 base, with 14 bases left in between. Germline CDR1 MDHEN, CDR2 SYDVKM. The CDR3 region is CASVRTAGNTEAFF. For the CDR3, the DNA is TGTGCCAGCGTGAGGACGGCGGGGAACACTGAAGCTTTCTTT.

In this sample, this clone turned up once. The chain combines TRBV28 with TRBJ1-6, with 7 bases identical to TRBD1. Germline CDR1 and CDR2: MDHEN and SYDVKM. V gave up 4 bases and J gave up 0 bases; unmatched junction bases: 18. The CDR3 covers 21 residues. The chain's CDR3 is CASSSLGQRLFSSSYNSPLHF. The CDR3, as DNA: TGTGCCAGCAGTTCCCTGGGACAGCGGCTGTTTTCAAGCTCCTATAATTCACCCCTCCACTTT.

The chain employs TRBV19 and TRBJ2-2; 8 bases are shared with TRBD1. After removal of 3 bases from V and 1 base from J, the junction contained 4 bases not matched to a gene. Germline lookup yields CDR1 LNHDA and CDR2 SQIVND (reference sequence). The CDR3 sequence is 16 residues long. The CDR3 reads CASSIGQGQNTGELFF. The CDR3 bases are TGTGCCAGTAGTATCGGACAGGGACAGAACACCGGGGAGCTGTTTTTT.

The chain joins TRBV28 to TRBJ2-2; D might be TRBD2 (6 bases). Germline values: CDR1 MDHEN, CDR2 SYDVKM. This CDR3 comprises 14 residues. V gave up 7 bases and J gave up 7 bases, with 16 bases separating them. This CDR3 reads CASTSGGSNGELFF. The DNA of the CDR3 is TGTGCCAGCACCTCTGGGGGGAGTAACGGGGAGCTGTTTTTT.

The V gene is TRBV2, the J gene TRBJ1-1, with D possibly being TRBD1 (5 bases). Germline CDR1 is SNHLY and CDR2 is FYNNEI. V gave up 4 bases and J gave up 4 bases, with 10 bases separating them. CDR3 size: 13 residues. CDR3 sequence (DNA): TGTGCCAGCAGTGCGGGGGACGGCACTGAAGCTTTCTTT. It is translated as CASSAGDGTEAFF.

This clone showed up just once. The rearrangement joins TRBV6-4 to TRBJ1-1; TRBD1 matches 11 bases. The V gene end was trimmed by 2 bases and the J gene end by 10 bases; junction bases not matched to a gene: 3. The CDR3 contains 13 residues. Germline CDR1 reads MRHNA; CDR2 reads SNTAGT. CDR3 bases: TGTGCCAGCAGTGACGGGGACAGGGGGGCAGCTTTCTTT. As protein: CASSDGDRGAAFF.

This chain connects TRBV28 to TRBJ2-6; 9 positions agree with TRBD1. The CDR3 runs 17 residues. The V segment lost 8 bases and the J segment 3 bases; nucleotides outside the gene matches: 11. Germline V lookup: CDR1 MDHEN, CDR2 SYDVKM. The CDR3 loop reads CASGGGTGRNGANVLTF. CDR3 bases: TGTGCCAGCGGTGGAGGGACAGGGAGGAATGGGGCCAACGTCCTGACTTTC.

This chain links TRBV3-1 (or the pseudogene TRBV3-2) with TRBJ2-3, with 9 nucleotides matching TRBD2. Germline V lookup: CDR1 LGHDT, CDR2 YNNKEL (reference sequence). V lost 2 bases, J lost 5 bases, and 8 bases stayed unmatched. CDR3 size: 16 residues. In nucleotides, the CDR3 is TGTGCCAGCAGCCAATTATCGGCGGGAGGGAAAGATACGCAGTATTTT. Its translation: CASSQLSAGGKDTQYF.

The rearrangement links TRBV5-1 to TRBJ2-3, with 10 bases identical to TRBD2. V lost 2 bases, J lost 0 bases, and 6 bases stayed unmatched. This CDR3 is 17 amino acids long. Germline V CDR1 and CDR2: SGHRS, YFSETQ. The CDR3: CASSFGLADPSTDTQYF. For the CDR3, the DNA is TGCGCCAGCAGCTTTGGACTAGCGGATCCTAGCACAGATACGCAGTATTTT.

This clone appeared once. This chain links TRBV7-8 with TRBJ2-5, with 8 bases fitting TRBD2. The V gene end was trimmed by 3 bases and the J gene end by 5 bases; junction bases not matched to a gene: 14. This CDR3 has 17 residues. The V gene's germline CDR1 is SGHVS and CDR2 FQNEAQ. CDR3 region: CASSFGVTSDTQETQYF. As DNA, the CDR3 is TGTGCCAGCAGCTTTGGAGTGACTAGCGATACCCAGGAGACCCAGTACTTC.

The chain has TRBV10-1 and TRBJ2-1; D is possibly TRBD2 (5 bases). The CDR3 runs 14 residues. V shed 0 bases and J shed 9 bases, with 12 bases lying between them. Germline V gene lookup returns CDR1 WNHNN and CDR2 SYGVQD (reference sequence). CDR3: CASSESGGGLEQFF. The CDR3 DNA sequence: TGCGCCAGCAGTGAGTCGGGCGGCGGGCTTGAGCAGTTCTTC.

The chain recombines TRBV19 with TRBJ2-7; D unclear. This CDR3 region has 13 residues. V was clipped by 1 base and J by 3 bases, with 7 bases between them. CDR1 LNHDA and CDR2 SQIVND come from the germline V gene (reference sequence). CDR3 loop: CASSIGRGYEQYF. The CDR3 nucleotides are TGTGCCAGTAGTATAGGCCGAGGCTACGAGCAGTACTTC.

This CDR3 is CATSRDGQQETQYF. CDR3 in DNA: TGTGCCACCAGCAGAGATGGGCAGCAAGAGACCCAGTACTTC. The J gene is TRBJ2-5, the V gene TRBV15; D gene unclear. V lost 0 bases to trimming and J lost 2 bases, with 7 bases between them. Germline lookup yields CDR1 LNHNV and CDR2 YYDKDF (reference sequence). CDR3 size: 14 residues.

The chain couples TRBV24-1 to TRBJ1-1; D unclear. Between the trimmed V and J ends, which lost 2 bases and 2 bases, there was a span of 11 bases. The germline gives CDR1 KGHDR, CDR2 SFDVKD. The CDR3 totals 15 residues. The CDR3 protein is CATSDSSFPNTEAFF. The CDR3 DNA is TGTGCCACCAGTGATTCGTCCTTTCCCAACACTGAAGCTTTCTTT.

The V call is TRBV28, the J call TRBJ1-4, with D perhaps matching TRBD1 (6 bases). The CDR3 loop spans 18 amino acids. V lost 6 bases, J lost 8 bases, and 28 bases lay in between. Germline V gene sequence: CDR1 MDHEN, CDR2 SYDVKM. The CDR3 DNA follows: TGTGCCAGCAGCCTTAGAATCGGCGGGGGCGAAGGGTGGGAAAAACTGTTTTTT. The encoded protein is CASSLRIGGGEGWEKLFF.